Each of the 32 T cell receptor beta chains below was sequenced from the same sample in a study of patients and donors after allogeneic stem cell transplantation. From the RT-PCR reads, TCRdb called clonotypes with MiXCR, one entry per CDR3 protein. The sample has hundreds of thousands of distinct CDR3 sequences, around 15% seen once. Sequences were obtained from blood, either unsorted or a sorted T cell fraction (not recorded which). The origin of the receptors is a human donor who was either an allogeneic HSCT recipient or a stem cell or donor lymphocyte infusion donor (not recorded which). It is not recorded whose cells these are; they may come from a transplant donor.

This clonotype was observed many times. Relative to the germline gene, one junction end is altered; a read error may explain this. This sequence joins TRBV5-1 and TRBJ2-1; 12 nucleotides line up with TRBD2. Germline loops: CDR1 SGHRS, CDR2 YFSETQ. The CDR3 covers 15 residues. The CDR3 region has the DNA TGTGCCAGCAGCCCGGGACTAGCGGGTGACAATGAGCAGTTCTTC. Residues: CASSPGLAGDNEQFF.

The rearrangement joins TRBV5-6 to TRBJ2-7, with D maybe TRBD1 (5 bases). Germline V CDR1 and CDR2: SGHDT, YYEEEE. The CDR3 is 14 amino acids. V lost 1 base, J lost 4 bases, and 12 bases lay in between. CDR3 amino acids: CASSLYKAGYEQYF. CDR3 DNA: TGTGCCAGCAGCTTGTACAAGGCAGGGTACGAGCAGTACTTC.

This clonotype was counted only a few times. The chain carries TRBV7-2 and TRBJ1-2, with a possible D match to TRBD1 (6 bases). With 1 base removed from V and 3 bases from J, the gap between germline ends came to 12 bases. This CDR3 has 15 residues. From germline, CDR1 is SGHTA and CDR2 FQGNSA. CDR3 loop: CASSLEQGWYYGYTF. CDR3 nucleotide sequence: TGTGCCAGCAGCTTAGAACAGGGATGGTACTATGGCTACACCTTC. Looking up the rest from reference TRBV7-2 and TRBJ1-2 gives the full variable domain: GAGVSQSPSNKVTEKGKDVELRCDPISGHTALYWYRQSLGQGLEFLIYFQGNSAPDKSGLPSDRFSAERTGGSVSTLTIQRTQQEDSAVYLCASSLEQGWYYGYTFGSGTRLTVV.

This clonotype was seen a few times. CDR3 coding DNA: TGTGCCAGCAGGCTGGACAGGGGAACAGATACGCAGTATTTT. Translating it yields CASRLDRGTDTQYF. The chain carries TRBV28 and TRBJ2-3; 9 nucleotides match TRBD1. There are 14 residues in the CDR3. Germline V gives CDR1 MDHEN, CDR2 SYDVKM. V shed 6 bases and J 3 bases; nucleotides not matched to a gene: 4.

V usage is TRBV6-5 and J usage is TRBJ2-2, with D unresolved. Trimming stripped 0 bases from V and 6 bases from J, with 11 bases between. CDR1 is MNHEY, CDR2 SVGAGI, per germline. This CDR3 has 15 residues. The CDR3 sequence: CASSYSSGEAGELFF. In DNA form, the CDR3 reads TGTGCCAGCAGTTACTCGAGTGGCGAGGCCGGGGAGCTGTTTTTT.

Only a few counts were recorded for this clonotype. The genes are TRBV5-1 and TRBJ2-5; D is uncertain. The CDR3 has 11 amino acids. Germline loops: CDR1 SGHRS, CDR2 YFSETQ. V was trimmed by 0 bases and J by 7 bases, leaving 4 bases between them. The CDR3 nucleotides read TGCGCCAGCAGCTTGGAAACGACCCAGTACTTC. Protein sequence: CASSLETTQYF.

CDR3 amino acids: CAISRTGGERSYNEQFF. CDR3 sequence (DNA): TGTGCCATCAGTCGAACAGGGGGCGAAAGGTCCTACAATGAGCAGTTCTTC. The chain combines TRBV10-3 with TRBJ2-1; TRBD1 aligns across 9 bases. This CDR3 is 17 amino acids long. V lost 5 bases to trimming and J lost 1 base; unmatched junction nucleotides: 9. Germline loops: CDR1 ENHRY, CDR2 SYGVKD.

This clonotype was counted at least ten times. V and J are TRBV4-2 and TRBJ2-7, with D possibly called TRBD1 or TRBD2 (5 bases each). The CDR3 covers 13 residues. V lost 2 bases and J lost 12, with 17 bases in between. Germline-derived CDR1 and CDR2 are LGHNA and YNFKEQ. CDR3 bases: TGTGCCAGCAGCCAACCCGGGACCCCTGGGAGGTACTTC. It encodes CASSQPGTPGRYF.

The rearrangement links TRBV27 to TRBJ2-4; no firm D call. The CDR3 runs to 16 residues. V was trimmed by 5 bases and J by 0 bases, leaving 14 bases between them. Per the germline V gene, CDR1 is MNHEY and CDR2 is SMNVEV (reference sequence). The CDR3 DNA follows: TGTGCCAGCAGTCGAAACTTCAACGTAGCCAAAAACATTCAGTACTTC. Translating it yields CASSRNFNVAKNIQYF.

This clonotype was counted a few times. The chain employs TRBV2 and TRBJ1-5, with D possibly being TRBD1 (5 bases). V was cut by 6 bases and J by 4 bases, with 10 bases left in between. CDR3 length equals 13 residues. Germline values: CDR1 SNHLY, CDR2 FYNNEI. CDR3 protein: CASRRDGNQPQHF. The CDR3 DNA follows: TGTGCCAGCAGAAGGGACGGGAATCAGCCCCAGCATTTT.

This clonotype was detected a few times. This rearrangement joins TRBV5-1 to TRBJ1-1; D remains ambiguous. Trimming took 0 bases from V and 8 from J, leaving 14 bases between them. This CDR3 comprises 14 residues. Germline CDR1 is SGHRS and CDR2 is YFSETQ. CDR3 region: CASSLGRVGHEAFF. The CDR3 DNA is TGCGCCAGCAGCTTGGGCCGGGTGGGCCACGAAGCTTTCTTT.

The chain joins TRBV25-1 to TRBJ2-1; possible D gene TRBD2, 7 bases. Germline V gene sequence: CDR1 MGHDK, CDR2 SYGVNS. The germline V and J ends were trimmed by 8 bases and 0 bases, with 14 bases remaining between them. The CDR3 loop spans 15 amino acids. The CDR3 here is CASWEGGSSYNEQFF. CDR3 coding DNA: TGTGCCAGCTGGGAGGGGGGGAGCTCCTACAATGAGCAGTTCTTC.

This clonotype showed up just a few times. The CDR3: CASSSQGWKETQYF. The CDR3 coding sequence is TGTGCCAGCAGCTCACAGGGTTGGAAGGAGACCCAGTACTTC. The chain joins TRBV11-2 to TRBJ2-5, with D possibly matching TRBD1 (6 bases). The ends were cut back, 4 bases at V and 5 bases at J, with 14 bases in the middle. The CDR3 is made up of 14 amino acids. Germline lookup yields CDR1 SGHAT and CDR2 FQNNGV.

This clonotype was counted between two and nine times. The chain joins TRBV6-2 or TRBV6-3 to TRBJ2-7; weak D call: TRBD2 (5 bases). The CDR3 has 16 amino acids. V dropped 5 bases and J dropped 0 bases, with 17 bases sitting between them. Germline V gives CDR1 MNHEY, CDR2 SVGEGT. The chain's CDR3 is CASSGIKLESSYEQYF. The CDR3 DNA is TGTGCCAGCAGTGGAATTAAACTAGAAAGCTCCTACGAGCAGTACTTC.

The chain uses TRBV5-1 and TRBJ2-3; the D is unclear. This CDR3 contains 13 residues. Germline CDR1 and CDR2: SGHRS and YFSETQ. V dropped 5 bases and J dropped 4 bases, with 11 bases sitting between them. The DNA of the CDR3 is TGCGCCAGCAGTCGCCAGGTCCCAGATACGCAGTATTTT. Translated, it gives CASSRQVPDTQYF.

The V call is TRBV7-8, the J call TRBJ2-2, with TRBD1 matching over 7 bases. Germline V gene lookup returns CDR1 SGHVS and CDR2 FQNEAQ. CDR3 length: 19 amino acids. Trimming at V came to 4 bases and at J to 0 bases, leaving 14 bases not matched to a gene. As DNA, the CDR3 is TGTGCCAGCAGCTCTACAGGGGTTTGGGGGCTATCGAACACCGGGGAGCTGTTTTTT. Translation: CASSSTGVWGLSNTGELFF.

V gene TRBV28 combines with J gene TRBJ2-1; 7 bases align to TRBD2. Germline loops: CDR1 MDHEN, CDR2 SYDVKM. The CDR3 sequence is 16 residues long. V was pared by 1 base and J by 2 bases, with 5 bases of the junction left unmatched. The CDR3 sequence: CASSLSGGRPYNEQFF. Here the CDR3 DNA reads TGTGCCAGCAGTTTATCAGGCGGGAGACCCTACAATGAGCAGTTCTTC.

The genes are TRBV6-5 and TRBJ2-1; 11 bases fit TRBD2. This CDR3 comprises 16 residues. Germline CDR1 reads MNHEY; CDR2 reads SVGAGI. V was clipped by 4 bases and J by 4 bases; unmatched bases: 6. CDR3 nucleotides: TGTGCCAGCAGTTCCCAACCTAGCGGGGGGTACAATGAGCAGTTCTTC. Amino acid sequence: CASSSQPSGGYNEQFF.

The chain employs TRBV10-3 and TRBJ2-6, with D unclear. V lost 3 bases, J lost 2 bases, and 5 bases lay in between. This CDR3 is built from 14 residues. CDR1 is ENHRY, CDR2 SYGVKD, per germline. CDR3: CAISEITGANVLTF. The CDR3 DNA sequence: TGTGCCATCAGTGAAATAACTGGGGCCAACGTCCTGACTTTC.

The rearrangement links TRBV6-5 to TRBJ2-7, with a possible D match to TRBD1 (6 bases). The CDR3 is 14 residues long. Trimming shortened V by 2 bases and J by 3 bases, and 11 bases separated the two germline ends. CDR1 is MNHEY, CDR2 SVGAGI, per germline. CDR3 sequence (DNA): TGTGCCAGCAGTTACGACGGGACATACTACGAGCAGTACTTC. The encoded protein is CASSYDGTYYEQYF.

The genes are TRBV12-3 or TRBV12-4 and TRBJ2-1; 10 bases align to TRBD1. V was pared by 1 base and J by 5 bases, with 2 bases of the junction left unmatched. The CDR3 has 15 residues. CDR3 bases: TGTGCCAGCAGTTTAGGGGACAGGGGCCACAATGAGCAGTTCTTC. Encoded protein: CASSLGDRGHNEQFF.

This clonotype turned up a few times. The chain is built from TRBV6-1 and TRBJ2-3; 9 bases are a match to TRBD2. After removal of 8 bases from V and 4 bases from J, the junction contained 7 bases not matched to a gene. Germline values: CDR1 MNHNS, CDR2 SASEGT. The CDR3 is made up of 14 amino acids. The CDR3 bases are TGTGCCAGCGGAATAGCGGGAGTGCCAGATACGCAGTATTTT. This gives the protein CASGIAGVPDTQYF.

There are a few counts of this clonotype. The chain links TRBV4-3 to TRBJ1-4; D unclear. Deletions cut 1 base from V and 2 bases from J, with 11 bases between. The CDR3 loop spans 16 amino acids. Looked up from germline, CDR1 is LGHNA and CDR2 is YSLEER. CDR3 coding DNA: TGCGCCAGCAGCCAAGGAACCGGACGGACTAATGAAAAACTGTTTTTT. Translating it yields CASSQGTGRTNEKLFF.

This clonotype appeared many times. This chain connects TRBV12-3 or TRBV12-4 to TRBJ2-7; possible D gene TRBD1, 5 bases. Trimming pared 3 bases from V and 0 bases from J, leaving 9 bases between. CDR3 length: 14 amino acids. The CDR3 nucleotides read TGTGCCAGCAGTTTTGGTGACAGCTCCTACGAGCAGTACTTC. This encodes CASSFGDSSYEQYF.

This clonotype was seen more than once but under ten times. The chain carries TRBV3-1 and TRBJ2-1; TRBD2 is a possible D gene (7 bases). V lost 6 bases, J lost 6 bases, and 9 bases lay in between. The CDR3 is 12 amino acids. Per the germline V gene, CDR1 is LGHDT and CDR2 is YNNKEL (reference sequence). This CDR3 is CASSRGANEQFF. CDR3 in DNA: TGTGCCAGCAGTCGGGGGGCCAATGAGCAGTTCTTC.

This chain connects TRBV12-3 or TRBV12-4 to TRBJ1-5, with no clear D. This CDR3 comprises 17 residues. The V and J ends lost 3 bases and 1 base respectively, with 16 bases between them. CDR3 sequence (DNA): TGTGCCAGCAGTTTTCGGTCGGGGAGAAGGAGCAATCAGCCCCAGCATTTT. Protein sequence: CASSFRSGRRSNQPQHF.

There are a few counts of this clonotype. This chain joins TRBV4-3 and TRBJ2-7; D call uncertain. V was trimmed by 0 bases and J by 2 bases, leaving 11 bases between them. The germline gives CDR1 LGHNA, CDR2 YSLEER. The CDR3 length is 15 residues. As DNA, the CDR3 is TGCGCCAGCAGCCAAGATTACAGAAGCCCCTACGAGCAGTACTTC. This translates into CASSQDYRSPYEQYF.

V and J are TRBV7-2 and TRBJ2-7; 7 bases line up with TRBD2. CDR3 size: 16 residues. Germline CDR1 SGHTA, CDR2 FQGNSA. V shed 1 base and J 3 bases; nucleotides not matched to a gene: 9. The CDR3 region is CASSLGGVSGYYEQYF. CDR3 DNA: TGTGCCAGCAGCTTAGGTGGGGTTAGCGGGTACTACGAGCAGTACTTC.

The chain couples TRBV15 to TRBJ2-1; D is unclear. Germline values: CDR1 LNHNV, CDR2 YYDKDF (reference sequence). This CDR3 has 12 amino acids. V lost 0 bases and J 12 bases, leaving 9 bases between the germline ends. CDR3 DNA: TGTGCCACCAGCAGAGACGACATCGTGCAGTTCTTC. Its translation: CATSRDDIVQFF.

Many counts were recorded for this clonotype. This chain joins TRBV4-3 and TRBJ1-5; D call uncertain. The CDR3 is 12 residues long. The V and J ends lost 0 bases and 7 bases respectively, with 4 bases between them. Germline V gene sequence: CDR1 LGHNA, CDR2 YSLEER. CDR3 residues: CASSQDGQPQHF. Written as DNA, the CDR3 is TGCGCCAGCAGCCAAGACGGGCAGCCCCAGCATTTT.

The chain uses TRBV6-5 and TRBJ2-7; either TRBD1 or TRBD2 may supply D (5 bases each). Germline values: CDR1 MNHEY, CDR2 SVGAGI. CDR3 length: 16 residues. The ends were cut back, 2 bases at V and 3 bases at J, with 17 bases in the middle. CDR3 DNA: TGTGCCAGCAGTTACGGGGCGAGAACCCGGGGCTACGAGCAGTACTTC. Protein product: CASSYGARTRGYEQYF.

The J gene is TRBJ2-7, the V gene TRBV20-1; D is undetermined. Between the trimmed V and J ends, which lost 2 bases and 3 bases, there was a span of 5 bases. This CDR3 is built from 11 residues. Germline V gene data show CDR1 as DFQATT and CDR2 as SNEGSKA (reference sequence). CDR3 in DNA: TGCAGTGCTAGATTAGTCTACGAGCAGTACTTC. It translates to CSARLVYEQYF.